This TCR beta chain was sequenced in a study of CD8+ T cells in alopecia areata. The study, taken as a whole, reports: Compared with normal scalp, lesional scalp had higher clonality and more expanded CD8+ clones.

Concerning this clone itself: The antigen is unknown.

RNA extraction and reverse transcription yielded cDNA as sequencing template. Libraries were prepared by immunoSEQ multiplex PCR; TCRdb keeps only in-frame clonotypes and omits some of them. The sample has around 120,000 clones, under 40% seen once. V lost 6 bases and J 6 bases, leaving 9 bases between the germline ends. Germline CDR1 is MNHEY and CDR2 is SMNVEV (reference sequence). This CDR3 has 11 amino acids. The specimen was CD4+ T cells sorted from blood. The genes are TRBV27 and TRBJ2-7; D not certain. This receptor was identified in a human donor with alopecia areata. The CDR3 nucleotides are TGTGCCAGCAGGAGAGAAGCCGAGCAGTACTTC. It translates to CASRREAEQYF.